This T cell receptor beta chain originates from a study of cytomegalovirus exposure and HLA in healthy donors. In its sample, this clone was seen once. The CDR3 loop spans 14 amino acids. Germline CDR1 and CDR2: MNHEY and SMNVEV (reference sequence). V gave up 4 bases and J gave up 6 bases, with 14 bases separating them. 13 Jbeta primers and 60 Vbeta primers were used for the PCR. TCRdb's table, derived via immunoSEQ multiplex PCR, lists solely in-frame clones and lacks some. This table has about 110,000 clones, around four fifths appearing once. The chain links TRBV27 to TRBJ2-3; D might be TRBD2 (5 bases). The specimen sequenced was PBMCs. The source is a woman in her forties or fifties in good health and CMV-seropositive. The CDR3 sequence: CASSWETPRDTQYF. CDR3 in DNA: TGTGCCAGCAGTTGGGAGACCCCCAGGGATACGCAGTATTTT.